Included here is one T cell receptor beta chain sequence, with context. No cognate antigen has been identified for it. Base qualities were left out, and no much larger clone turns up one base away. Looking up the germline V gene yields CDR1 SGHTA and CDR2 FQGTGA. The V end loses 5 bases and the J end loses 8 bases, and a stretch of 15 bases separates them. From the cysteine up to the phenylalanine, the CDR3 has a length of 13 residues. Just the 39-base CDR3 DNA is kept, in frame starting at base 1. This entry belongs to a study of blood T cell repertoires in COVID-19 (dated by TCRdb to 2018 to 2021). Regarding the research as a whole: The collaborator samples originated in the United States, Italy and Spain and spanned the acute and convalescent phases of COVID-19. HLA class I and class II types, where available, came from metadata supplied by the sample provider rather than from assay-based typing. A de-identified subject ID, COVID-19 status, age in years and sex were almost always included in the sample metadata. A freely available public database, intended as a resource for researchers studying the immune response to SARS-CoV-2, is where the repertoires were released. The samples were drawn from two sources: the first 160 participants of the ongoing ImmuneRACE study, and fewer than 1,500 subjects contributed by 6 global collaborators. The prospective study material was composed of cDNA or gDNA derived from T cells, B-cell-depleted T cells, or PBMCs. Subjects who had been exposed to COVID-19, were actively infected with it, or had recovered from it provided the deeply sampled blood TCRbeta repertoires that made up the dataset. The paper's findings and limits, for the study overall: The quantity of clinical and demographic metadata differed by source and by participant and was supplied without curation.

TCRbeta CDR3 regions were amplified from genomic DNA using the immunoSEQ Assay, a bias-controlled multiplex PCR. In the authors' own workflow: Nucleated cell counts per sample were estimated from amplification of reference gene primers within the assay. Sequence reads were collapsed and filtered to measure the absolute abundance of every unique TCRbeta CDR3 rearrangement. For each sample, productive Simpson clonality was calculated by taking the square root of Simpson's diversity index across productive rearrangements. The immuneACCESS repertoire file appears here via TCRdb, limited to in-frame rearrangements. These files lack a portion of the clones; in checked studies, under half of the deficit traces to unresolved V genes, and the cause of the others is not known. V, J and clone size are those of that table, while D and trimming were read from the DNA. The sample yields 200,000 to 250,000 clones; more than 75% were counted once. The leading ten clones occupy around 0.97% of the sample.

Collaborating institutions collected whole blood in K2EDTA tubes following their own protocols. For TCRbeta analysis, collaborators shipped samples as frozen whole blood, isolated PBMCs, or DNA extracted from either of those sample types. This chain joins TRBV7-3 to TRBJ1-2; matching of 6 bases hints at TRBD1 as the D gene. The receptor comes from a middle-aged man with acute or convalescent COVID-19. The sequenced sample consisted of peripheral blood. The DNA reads TGTGCCAGCAGCCCCTCAGGGGCGAACGGCTACACCTTC. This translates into CASSPSGANGYTF.